This paragraph reports one TCR beta chain. The data stem from a study of blood T cell repertoires in COVID-19. The Seattle patients joined while their infection was active and were tracked longitudinally afterward. In the original workflow: Nucleated cell number was recorded as an estimate derived from reference gene primer amplification. The method was immunoSEQ multiplex PCR; TCRdb's version includes in-frame clones alone and lacks a portion of them. V and J calls and clone size come straight from that table; D and trimming were deduced from the DNA. The sample holds about 200,000 clones, around 79% seen once. The ends were cut back, 3 bases at V and 1 base at J, with 15 bases in the middle. The V gene's germline CDR1 is DFQATT and CDR2 SNEGSKA (reference sequence). The CDR3 consists of 15 residues.

Input material: peripheral blood. The V call is TRBV20-1, the J call TRBJ2-5; TRBD2 is a possible D gene (6 bases). This TCR was recovered from a woman aged 40 to 55 with COVID-19, enrolled during active disease. The DNA of the CDR3 is TGCAGTGCTAGTATCTCTAGCGAGGCCCAAGAGACCCAGTACTTC. Translated, it gives CSASISSEAQETQYF.